This entry features one T cell receptor (beta chain) sequence. Its antigen is as yet unknown. The data originate from a study of shared clonotypes between healthy human individuals. Findings and caveats of the study: The study drew on few donors, limiting represented genetic and exposure-history diversity.

Data came from immunoSEQ multiplex PCR; TCRdb stores just in-frame clones and leaves some out. The sample consists of around 510,000 clones, around 95% of them appearing once. CDR1 and CDR2 (germline): SGHNT, YENEEA. The length of the CDR3 is 15 residues. Sequenced: naive CD4+ T cells sorted from blood. Stated subset: CD45RA+ positively selected. The chain combines TRBV11-3 with TRBJ2-5; 10 nucleotides match TRBD2. Judging by the DNA end, TRBJ2-7 fits better; the J call may be wrong. The clonotype was recovered from a woman aged 25 to 45 in good health. The CDR3: CASSLAGEDSYEQYF. The CDR3 bases are TGTGCCAGCAGCCTAGCGGGAGAGGACTCCTACGAGCAGTACTTC.